The 18 T cell receptor beta chains reported below all come from one sample, sequenced in a study of OX40 agonist ivuxolimab in advanced cancers. TCRdb's table, derived via immunoSEQ multiplex PCR, lists solely in-frame clones and lacks some. The sample lists roughly 58,000 clones, more than 65% seen once, with 6.3% in the top ten. The material was CD4+ or CD8+ T cells sorted from blood, obtained in a trial of the OX40 agonist ivuxolimab. The receptor set was obtained from an adult with an advanced solid tumor such as melanoma, head and neck, liver or kidney cancer.

Here the CDR3 DNA reads TGCAGCGTTGTTAGGAATTCAGATACGCAGTATTTT. This encodes CSVVRNSDTQYF. The chain couples TRBV29-1 to TRBJ2-3; D is unresolved. V was pared by 4 bases and J by 4 bases, with 9 bases between. This CDR3 has 12 residues. Germline CDR1 is SQVTM and CDR2 is ANQGSEA.

The chain has TRBV5-4 and TRBJ2-7; tentatively, D is TRBD1 or TRBD2 (6 bases each). The CDR3 contains 14 residues. Germline lookup yields CDR1 SGHNT and CDR2 YYREEE (reference sequence). V was cut by 4 bases and J by 5 bases, with 16 bases left in between. CDR3 amino acids: CASSKGGRADEQYF. The DNA of the CDR3 is TGTGCCAGCAGCAAGGGGGGTAGGGCAGACGAGCAGTACTTC.

J is TRBJ2-2 and V is TRBV19; maybe TRBD1 (5 bases). This CDR3 has 14 residues. Trimming stripped 1 base from V and 4 bases from J, with 7 bases between. CDR1 LNHDA and CDR2 SQIVND come from the germline V gene (reference sequence). The CDR3 coding sequence is TGTGCCAGTAGTATAGGACAGTCCACCGGGGAGCTGTTTTTT. It translates to CASSIGQSTGELFF. Using reference TRBV19 and TRBJ2-2 for the parts outside the CDR3, the full variable domain is DGGITQSPKYLFRKEGQNVTLSCEQNLNHDAMYWYRQDPGQGLRLIYYSQIVNDFQKGDIAEGYSVSREKKESFPLTVTSAQKNPTAFYLCASSIGQSTGELFFGEGSRLTVL.

The CDR3 loop reads CASSRGASGIRSQETQYF. CDR3 nucleotides: TGCGCCAGCAGCCGGGGGGCTAGCGGGATACGCTCCCAAGAGACCCAGTACTTC. The chain combines TRBV5-1 with TRBJ2-5; 9 nucleotides line up with TRBD2. This CDR3 comprises 18 residues. The ends lost 4 bases at V and 1 base at J; junction bases unmatched: 14. Germline assignment: CDR1 SGHRS and CDR2 YFSETQ.

The chain carries TRBV27 and TRBJ2-5; possible D gene TRBD1, 6 bases. The CDR3 is 14 amino acids. Germline values: CDR1 MNHEY, CDR2 SMNVEV (reference sequence). With 1 base removed from V and 4 bases from J, the gap between germline ends came to 10 bases. CDR3 protein: CASSLFQGLETQYF. Written as DNA, the CDR3 is TGTGCCAGCAGTTTATTCCAGGGGCTAGAGACCCAGTACTTC.

The chain uses TRBV7-2 and TRBJ2-7; no clear D. Per germline, CDR1 SGHTA and CDR2 FQGNSA. The V and J ends lost 1 base and 3 bases respectively, with 10 bases between them. The CDR3 consists of 14 residues. This CDR3 reads CASSLVGGNYEQYF. The CDR3 DNA is TGTGCCAGCAGCTTAGTAGGCGGAAACTACGAGCAGTACTTC.

This clone was seen only a few times. The chain employs TRBV6-1 and TRBJ1-1, with D possibly matching TRBD1 (6 bases). V was clipped by 2 bases and J by 5 bases, with 9 bases between them. The CDR3 covers 13 residues. CDR1 and CDR2 from the germline V gene are MNHNS and SASEGT. In DNA, the CDR3 is TGTGCCAGCAGTGAAAGGAGGGGGACTGAAGCTTTCTTT. It yields the protein CASSERRGTEAFF.

In its sample, this clone was seen once. The chain recombines TRBV18 with TRBJ2-1; a weak D match, TRBD2 (6 bases). The germline V and J ends were trimmed by 1 base and 2 bases, with 15 bases remaining between them. The CDR3 has 17 amino acids. Looked up from germline, CDR1 is KGHSH and CDR2 is LQKENI. The CDR3 here is CASSPLRASETYNEQFF. CDR3 sequence (DNA): TGTGCCAGCTCACCACTCCGGGCTAGCGAAACCTACAATGAGCAGTTCTTC. The full variable domain, its missing parts supplied by reference TRBV18 and TRBJ2-1, is NAGVMQNPRHLVRRRGQEARLRCSPMKGHSHVYWYRQLPEEGLKFMVYLQKENIIDESGMPKERFSAEFPKEGPSILRIQQVVRGDSAAYFCASSPLRASETYNEQFFGPGTRLTVL.

V and J are TRBV9 and TRBJ2-1; 7 bases are a match to TRBD2. CDR1 SGDLS and CDR2 YYNGEE come from the germline V gene. The ends lost 0 bases at V and 4 bases at J; junction bases unmatched: 4. This CDR3 spans 15 amino acids. In nucleotides, the CDR3 is TGTGCCAGCAGCGTAGATGGGACTAAATACAATGAGCAGTTCTTC. This codes for CASSVDGTKYNEQFF.

The chain combines TRBV5-1 with TRBJ1-5; D not resolved. The CDR3 loop spans 19 amino acids. Germline CDR1 and CDR2: SGHRS and YFSETQ. The V end was cut by 1 base, the J end by 2 bases, with 22 bases between. CDR3 sequence reads: CASSLNPAGQQGGNQPQHF. For the CDR3, the DNA is TGCGCCAGCAGCTTGAACCCGGCGGGTCAACAAGGAGGCAATCAGCCCCAGCATTTT.

This chain links TRBV6-1 with TRBJ1-1, with TRBD1 matching over 7 bases. Trimming took 2 bases from V and 5 from J; bases not matched to a gene: 8. The CDR3 sequence is 15 residues long. Germline V gene lookup returns CDR1 MNHNS and CDR2 SASEGT. In DNA, the CDR3 is TGTGCCAGCAGTGAAAGGACAGGACTTGGGACTGAAGCTTTCTTT. Amino acids: CASSERTGLGTEAFF.

This clone was seen only a few times. V is TRBV7-8 and J is TRBJ1-3; 7 bases align to TRBD1. After removal of 6 bases from V and 0 bases from J, the junction contained 8 bases not matched to a gene. CDR1 and CDR2 from the germline V gene are SGHVS and FQNEAQ. This CDR3 has 16 residues. The CDR3 is CASSPGGGFSGNTIYF. CDR3 DNA: TGTGCCAGCAGTCCAGGGGGGGGCTTCTCTGGAAACACCATATATTTT.

This chain joins TRBV2 and TRBJ1-1; 12 bases are a match to TRBD1. Unmatched junction bases numbered 2, after V lost 6 bases and J lost 3 bases. The length of the CDR3 is 14 residues. Germline assignment: CDR1 SNHLY and CDR2 FYNNEI. CDR3 bases: TGTGCCAGCAGGGGACAGGGGGCATACACTGAAGCTTTCTTT. Protein sequence: CASRGQGAYTEAFF.

This sequence joins TRBV4-3 and TRBJ1-1; D may be TRBD1 (6 bases). The CDR3 has 15 amino acids. CDR1 LGHNA and CDR2 YSLEER come from the germline V gene. Trimming removed 0 bases at V and 4 bases at J, with 12 bases between. The CDR3 DNA reads TGCGCCAGCAGCCAAGAGCACAGGGCTTCCACTGAAGCTTTCTTT. Amino acids: CASSQEHRASTEAFF.

The V and J genes are TRBV6-5 and TRBJ1-3, with 8 bases lining up with TRBD1. Germline CDR1 is MNHEY and CDR2 is SVGAGI. With 6 bases clipped from V and 3 bases from J, the junction kept 7 bases outside the gene matches. This CDR3 comprises 15 residues. The CDR3 DNA follows: TGTGCCAGCAGCTCCAGGGGGCTTGGTGGAAACACCATATATTTT. Its translation: CASSSRGLGGNTIYF.

The chain recombines TRBV5-5 with TRBJ2-2; 7 nucleotides agree with TRBD1. CDR1 is SGHKS and CDR2 is YYEKEE in the germline V gene (reference sequence). CDR3 length: 15 amino acids. V dropped 3 bases and J dropped 2; count of bases not matched to a gene: 4. This CDR3 reads CASSSGQPNTGELFF. The CDR3 DNA reads as TGTGCCAGCAGCTCGGGACAGCCAAACACCGGGGAGCTGTTTTTT.

This chain links TRBV6-6 with TRBJ2-1, with D tentatively TRBD2 (6 bases). Germline lookup yields CDR1 MNHNY and CDR2 SVGAGI (reference sequence). The V gene lost 6 bases and the J gene lost 15 bases, with 27 bases spanning the gap. This CDR3 region has 15 residues. The CDR3 DNA reads TGTGCCAGCAGGCGATCCCGGGAGTTGCCTCGTCTGGTGTTCTTC. Amino acid sequence: CASRRSRELPRLVFF.

This clone turned up a few times. The chain recombines TRBV28 with TRBJ2-1; 11 bases are shared with TRBD2. From germline, CDR1 is MDHEN and CDR2 SYDVKM. This CDR3 is 18 amino acids long. V lost 3 bases and J lost 8; bases outside the gene matches: 15. The CDR3 sequence is CASSFFRIAGGPWDEQFF. CDR3 in DNA: TGTGCCAGCAGTTTCTTCCGAATAGCGGGAGGGCCATGGGATGAGCAGTTCTTC.